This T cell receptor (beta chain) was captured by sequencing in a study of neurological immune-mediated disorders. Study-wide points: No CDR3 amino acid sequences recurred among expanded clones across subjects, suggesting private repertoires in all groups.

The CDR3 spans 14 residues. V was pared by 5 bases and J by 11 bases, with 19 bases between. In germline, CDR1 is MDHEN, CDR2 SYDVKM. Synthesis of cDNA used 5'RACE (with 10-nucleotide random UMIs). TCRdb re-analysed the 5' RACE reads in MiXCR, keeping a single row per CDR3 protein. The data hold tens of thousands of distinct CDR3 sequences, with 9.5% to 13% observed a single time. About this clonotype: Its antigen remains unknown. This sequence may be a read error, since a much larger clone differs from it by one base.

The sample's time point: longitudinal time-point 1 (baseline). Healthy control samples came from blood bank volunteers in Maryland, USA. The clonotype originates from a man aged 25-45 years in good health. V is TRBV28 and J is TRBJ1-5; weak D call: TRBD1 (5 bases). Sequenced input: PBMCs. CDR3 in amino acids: CASSRGENPSAQHF. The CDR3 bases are TGTGCCAGCAGTCGAGGGGAAAACCCTTCGGCCCAGCATTTT.